These T cell receptor beta chains were read from a single sample in a study of identifying expanded T cells in peripheral blood. Sequencing was performed with immunoSEQ multiplex PCR; in TCRdb, only in-frame clones are kept and a portion is missing. The profile shows about 85,000 clones, 85% to 90% of them singletons. Material: blood. The receptors shown here come from a person aged 18-70 years in good health. The CDR3 runs from the conserved cysteine through the conserved F or W. A D gene is named only where the DNA matches it firmly. Size values are once, few and many counts, or a class for expanded clones, and some rows have none.

V	D	J	size	CDR3	DNA
TRBV6-6	-	TRBJ1-2	-	CASRSGRSNYGYTF	TGTGCCAGCAGGTCAGGGAGATCGAACTATGGCTACACCTTC
TRBV10-1	-	TRBJ1-1	-	CASSESPGTTAFF	TGCGCCAGCAGTGAGTCGCCAGGGACCACGGCTTTCTTT
TRBV5-4	-	TRBJ2-5	-	CASSLAGLNFQETQYF	TGTGCCAGCAGCTTGGCCGGGCTCAACTTCCAAGAGACCCAGTACTTC
TRBV12-2	-	TRBJ2-1	once	CASHGRRDSPYNEQFF	TGTGCAAGCCACGGTCGCCGGGACAGCCCCTACAATGAGCAGTTCTTC
TRBV7-9	-	TRBJ2-1	-	CASSFGDTGGFF	TGTGCCAGCAGCTTTGGCGACACCGGGGGGTTCTTC
TRBV25-1	TRBD1	TRBJ2-7	-	CASRGTGGPTYEQYF	TGTGCCAGCAGAGGGACAGGGGGCCCAACCTACGAGCAGTACTTC
TRBV6-5	TRBD1	TRBJ1-6	-	CASGRQGGYNSPLHF	TGTGCCAGCGGGAGACAGGGCGGCTATAATTCACCCCTCCACTTT
TRBV6-5	-	TRBJ1-6	-	CASSFSDRRNSPLHF	TGTGCCAGCAGTTTCTCGGATAGGCGAAATTCACCCCTCCACTTT
TRBV6-5	TRBD1	TRBJ2-1	-	CASGGQAYNEQFF	TGTGCCAGCGGGGGACAGGCCTACAATGAGCAGTTCTTC
TRBV4-2	TRBD2	TRBJ2-7	-	CASSLLLGGGSYEQYF	TGTGCCAGCAGTCTACTTCTTGGGGGGGGATCCTACGAGCAGTACTTC
TRBV6-6	TRBD1	TRBJ2-5	-	CASSSRTGPYQETQYF	TGTGCCAGCAGTTCACGGACAGGGCCGTACCAAGAGACCCAGTACTTC
TRBV7-2	-	TRBJ1-6	-	CASSLYRSNSPLHF	TGTGCCAGCAGCTTATACAGGAGTAATTCACCCCTCCACTTT
TRBV7-8	-	TRBJ1-2	-	CASSYRPRTDNYGYTF	TGTGCCAGCAGCTACAGACCAAGGACAGATAACTATGGCTACACCTTC
TRBV6-5	TRBD1	TRBJ2-4	-	CASSSTGRAKNIQYF	TGTGCCAGCAGTTCGACAGGGCGGGCCAAAAACATTCAGTACTTC
TRBV28	-	TRBJ1-5	-	CASCRTAHQPQHF	TGTGCCAGCTGTAGAACCGCTCATCAGCCCCAGCATTTT
TRBV25-1	-	TRBJ2-6	-	CASSDRGPSSGANVLTF	TGTGCCAGCAGTGACCGGGGGCCCTCTTCTGGGGCCAACGTCCTGACTTTC
TRBV14	-	TRBJ2-1	-	CASSQGRGAYNEQFF	TGTGCCAGCAGCCAAGGTCGCGGGGCCTACAATGAGCAGTTCTTC
TRBV20-1	TRBD1	TRBJ1-2	-	CSARTGYGYTF	TGCAGTGCACGGACAGGGTATGGCTACACCTTC
TRBV6-5	-	TRBJ1-3	-	CASSYLDSPGNTIYF	TGTGCCAGCAGTTACCTCGACAGTCCTGGAAACACCATATATTTT
TRBV13	-	TRBJ2-1	-	CASSPGLAESSYNEQFF	TGTGCCAGCAGCCCCGGACTTGCCGAGAGCTCCTACAATGAGCAGTTCTTC
TRBV27	-	TRBJ1-2	-	CASSLRGNYGYTF	TGTGCCAGCAGTTTAAGGGGTAACTATGGCTACACCTTC
TRBV28	TRBD1	TRBJ2-7	-	CATVNRGKTYEQYF	TGTGCCACCGTTAACAGGGGGAAAACCTACGAGCAGTACTTC
TRBV5-6	-	TRBJ2-3	-	CASSFAGLNTQYF	TGTGCCAGCAGCTTCGCAGGGCTAAATACGCAGTATTTT
TRBV19	-	TRBJ1-2	-	CASSPGVPYGYTF	TGTGCCAGTAGTCCCGGGGTGCCCTATGGCTACACCTTC
TRBV6-5	-	TRBJ1-3	once	CASSTPVGNTIYF	TGTGCCAGCTCTACTCCCGTCGGAAACACCATATATTTT
TRBV29-1	-	TRBJ1-4	-	CSVGPTNEKLFF	TGCAGCGTGGGGCCAACTAATGAAAAACTGTTTTTT
TRBV2	-	TRBJ1-2	-	CASSGGEDYGYTF	TGTGCCAGCAGTGGGGGGGAGGACTATGGCTACACCTTC
TRBV15	TRBD2	TRBJ2-3	-	CATSKNGGTDTQYF	TGTGCCACCAGCAAGAACGGGGGGACAGATACGCAGTATTTT
TRBV12-5	-	TRBJ1-2	-	CASGPRTSNYGYTF	TGTGCTAGTGGTCCCCGGACCTCTAACTATGGCTACACCTTC
TRBV7-2	TRBD1	TRBJ2-1	-	CASSQVGTANEQFF	TGTGCCAGCAGCCAAGTCGGGACAGCTAATGAGCAGTTCTTC
TRBV9	-	TRBJ2-4	-	CASSRDFHSENIQYF	TGTGCCAGCAGCAGGGACTTTCATAGCGAAAACATTCAGTACTTC
TRBV13	TRBD2	TRBJ2-3	-	CASSQEGTSGTDTQYF	TGTGCCAGCAGCCAGGAGGGGACTAGCGGGACTGATACGCAGTATTTT
TRBV10-3	TRBD1	TRBJ2-7	-	CAIKGTGYEQYF	TGTGCCATCAAAGGGACAGGCTACGAGCAGTACTTC
TRBV28	-	TRBJ2-1	once	CASSPHGAYNEQFF	TGTGCCAGCAGCCCCCATGGGGCCTACAATGAGCAGTTCTTC
TRBV4-1	-	TRBJ1-5	-	CASSQGMGRGYSNQPQHF	TGCGCCAGCAGCCAAGGGATGGGCAGGGGCTATAGCAATCAGCCCCAGCATTTT
TRBV6-5	-	TRBJ2-1	-	CAISKVDATYNEQFF	TGTGCCATCTCCAAGGTTGACGCCACCTACAATGAGCAGTTCTTC